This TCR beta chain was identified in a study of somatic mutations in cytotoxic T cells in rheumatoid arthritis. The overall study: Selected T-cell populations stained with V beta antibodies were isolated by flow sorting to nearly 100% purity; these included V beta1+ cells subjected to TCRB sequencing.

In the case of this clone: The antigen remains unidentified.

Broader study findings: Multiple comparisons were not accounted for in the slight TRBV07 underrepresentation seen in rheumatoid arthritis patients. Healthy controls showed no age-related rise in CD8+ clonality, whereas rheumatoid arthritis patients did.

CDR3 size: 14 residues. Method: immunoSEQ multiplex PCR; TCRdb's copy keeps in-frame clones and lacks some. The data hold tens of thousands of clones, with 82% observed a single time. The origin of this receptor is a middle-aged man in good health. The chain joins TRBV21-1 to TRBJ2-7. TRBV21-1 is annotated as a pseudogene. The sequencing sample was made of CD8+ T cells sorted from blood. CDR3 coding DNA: TGTGCCAGCAGCTCCAAAGGGGGGTTCTACGAGCAGTACTTC. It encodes CASSSKGGFYEQYF.